This is a list of T cell receptor beta chains from one sample in a study of OX40 agonist ivuxolimab in advanced cancers. Sequenced by immunoSEQ multiplex PCR; TCRdb stores in-frame clones only, minus some. The sample lists about 71,000 clones, over 90% occurring once. The input for sequencing was CD4+ or CD8+ T cells sorted from blood, taken in a trial of the OX40 agonist ivuxolimab. The receptors were gathered from an adult with an advanced solid tumor such as melanoma, head and neck, liver or kidney cancer. Each CDR3 is given with its conserved first and last residue. Fields, in order: D gene, J gene, CDR3 length, V gene, clone size, CDR3 protein, CDR3 DNA. D genes are given only for firm matches. Only part of the rows carry a size: once, few, many, or a class if the clone is expanded.

D: NA
J: TRBJ2-7
length: 16
V: TRBV4-1
size: NA
CDR3: CASSQDLASVAYEQYF
DNA: TGCGCCAGCAGCCAAGATCTTGCGTCGGTGGCGTACGAGCAGTACTTC

D: NA
J: TRBJ2-5
length: 11
V: TRBV7-6
size: NA
CDR3: CASGAPETQYF
DNA: TGTGCCAGCGGGGCGCCAGAGACCCAGTACTTC

D: TRBD2
J: TRBJ2-1
length: 17
V: TRBV28
size: NA
CDR3: CASTRILTSGRGNEQFF
DNA: TGTGCCAGCACCCGAATCCTCACTAGCGGGAGGGGGAATGAGCAGTTCTTC

D: TRBD1
J: TRBJ1-1
length: 15
V: TRBV5-5
size: NA
CDR3: CASSLWGQGHTEAFF
DNA: TGTGCCAGCAGCTTGTGGGGACAGGGGCACACTGAAGCTTTCTTT

D: TRBD1
J: TRBJ2-7
length: 14
V: TRBV19
size: NA
CDR3: CASSMTGAAYEQYF
DNA: TGTGCCAGTAGTATGACAGGGGCCGCCTACGAGCAGTACTTC

D: NA
J: TRBJ1-2
length: 14
V: TRBV7-9
size: NA
CDR3: CASSLQYSQDGYTF
DNA: TGTGCCAGCAGCCTACAGTATTCCCAAGATGGCTACACCTTC

D: TRBD1
J: TRBJ1-5
length: 14
V: TRBV7-6
size: NA
CDR3: CASSQDRDDQPQHF
DNA: TGTGCCAGCAGCCAGGACAGGGATGATCAGCCCCAGCATTTT

D: NA
J: TRBJ1-1
length: 15
V: TRBV2
size: NA
CDR3: CASSDIRAAYLKAFF
DNA: TGTGCCAGCAGTGATATTCGGGCGGCTTATCTGAAAGCTTTCTTT

D: TRBD1
J: TRBJ1-1
length: 15
V: TRBV28
size: NA
CDR3: CASSGLDRVGAEAFF
DNA: TGTGCCAGCAGTGGGCTGGACAGGGTAGGGGCTGAAGCTTTCTTT

D: NA
J: TRBJ2-7
length: 15
V: TRBV5-4
size: NA
CDR3: CASRGGTAKAYEQYF
DNA: TGTGCCAGCAGGGGGGGGACAGCAAAAGCCTACGAGCAGTACTTC

D: NA
J: TRBJ2-5
length: 14
V: TRBV15
size: NA
CDR3: CATSRSGWQETQYF
DNA: TGTGCCACCAGCAGAAGCGGGTGGCAAGAGACCCAGTACTTC

D: NA
J: TRBJ2-7
length: 14
V: TRBV7-4
size: NA
CDR3: CASSSGASSYEQYF
DNA: TGTGCCAGCAGCTCAGGGGCCAGCTCCTACGAGCAGTACTTC

D: TRBD2
J: TRBJ2-1
length: 17
V: TRBV18
size: NA
CDR3: CASSPRSGTRPSNEQFF
DNA: TGTGCCAGCTCACCACGTTCCGGGACTAGGCCCAGCAATGAGCAGTTCTTC

D: NA
J: TRBJ1-2
length: 15
V: TRBV12-5
size: NA
CDR3: CASGFLAGSNYGYTF
DNA: TGTGCTAGTGGTTTTTTGGCGGGATCTAACTATGGCTACACCTTC

D: TRBD1
J: TRBJ2-7
length: 13
V: TRBV27
size: NA
CDR3: CASRTGQGNEQYF
DNA: TGTGCCAGCAGAACGGGACAGGGCAACGAGCAGTACTTC

D: NA
J: TRBJ2-1
length: 16
V: TRBV19
size: once
CDR3: CASSIGSGGQGNEQFF
DNA: TGTGCCAGTAGTATAGGCTCGGGTGGCCAGGGGAATGAGCAGTTCTTC

D: TRBD2
J: TRBJ2-2
length: 14
V: TRBV19
size: NA
CDR3: CASTPWEGTGELFF
DNA: TGTGCCAGTACCCCCTGGGAGGGCACCGGGGAGCTGTTTTTT

D: NA
J: TRBJ1-6
length: 14
V: TRBV6-6
size: NA
CDR3: CASTQGVLNSPLHF
DNA: TGTGCCAGCACTCAAGGGGTTCTCAATTCACCCCTCCACTTT

D: NA
J: TRBJ1-4
length: 17
V: TRBV11-2
size: NA
CDR3: CASSSHPGQTRNEKLFF
DNA: TGTGCCAGCAGCTCCCATCCCGGACAGACCCGTAATGAAAAACTGTTTTTT